These 23 T cell receptor beta chains share one sample of origin, sequenced in a study of T cells after posttransplantation cyclophosphamide. The repertoire was sequenced with immunoSEQ multiplex PCR; TCRdb's copy has only in-frame clones and lacks some. The sample lists 30,000 or so clones, none appearing once, the ten largest making up more than 4.5%. Sequenced sample: PBMCs. The receptors shown here come from a woman aged 30 to 39 in good health and a related stem cell transplant donor.

This clone was seen at least ten times. This chain connects TRBV4-1 to TRBJ2-7; 7 nucleotides agree with TRBD1. The CDR3 contains 16 residues. V shed 0 bases and J 2 bases; nucleotides not matched to a gene: 7. The germline CDR1 and CDR2 sequences are MGHRA and YSYEKL. For the CDR3, the DNA is TGCGCCAGCAGCCAAGACTTGGACAGGACCACCTACGAGCAGTACTTC. This encodes CASSQDLDRTTYEQYF.

This clone was found many times. This chain uses TRBV6-5 with TRBJ1-2; D uncertain. V lost 0 bases to trimming and J lost 5 bases, with 4 bases between them. Germline lookup yields CDR1 MNHEY and CDR2 SVGAGI. This CDR3 is 12 amino acids long. The CDR3, as DNA: TGTGCCAGCAGTTACTCCGGTTATGGCTACACCTTC. It translates to CASSYSGYGYTF.

In its sample, this clone was seen many times. The chain uses TRBV19 and TRBJ2-1; 11 nucleotides match TRBD1. This CDR3 region has 14 residues. V was pared by 6 bases and J by 8 bases, with 6 bases of the junction left unmatched. Germline loops: CDR1 LNHDA, CDR2 SQIVND (reference sequence). The CDR3 DNA follows: TGTGCCAGTAGCCCGGACAGGGGGCGGGATGAGCAGTTCTTC. Amino acid sequence: CASSPDRGRDEQFF.

This clone was detected ten times or more. This sequence joins TRBV28 and TRBJ1-1; D is uncertain. Germline CDR1 MDHEN, CDR2 SYDVKM. The germline V and J ends were trimmed by 0 bases and 1 base, with 18 bases remaining between them. The CDR3 sequence is 18 residues long. The DNA for the CDR3 is TGTGCCAGCAGTTTATGGGGCTCGAGGATAGCGGCGAACACTGAAGCTTTCTTT. Translating gives CASSLWGSRIAANTEAFF.

There are a few counts of this clone. V usage is TRBV11-3 and J usage is TRBJ2-7; tentatively, D is TRBD1 (7 bases). The CDR3 contains 15 residues. Deletions cut 5 bases from V and 3 bases from J, with 17 bases between. Germline-derived CDR1 and CDR2 are SGHNT and YENEEA. CDR3 nucleotides: TGTGCCAGCAGCCCCCGGGGGACAGAGAACTACGAGCAGTACTTC. It is translated as CASSPRGTENYEQYF. Full variable domain (outside the CDR3, taken from reference TRBV11-3 and TRBJ2-7): EAGVVQSPRYKIIEKKQPVAFWCNPISGHNTLYWYLQNLGQGPELLIRYENEEAVDDSQLPKDRFSAERLKGVDSTLKIQPAELGDSAVYLCASSPRGTENYEQYFGPGTRLTVT.

There are many counts of this clone. V usage is TRBV4-3 and J usage is TRBJ1-2; 7 bases line up with TRBD1. The V and J ends lost 5 bases and 5 bases, in that order; junction bases with no gene match: 8. The germline CDR1 and CDR2 sequences are LGHNA and YSLEER. This CDR3 is built from 14 residues. CDR3: CASSRNRGLYGYTF. For the CDR3, the DNA is TGCGCCAGCAGCAGGAACAGGGGTCTTTATGGCTACACCTTC.

This clone was seen repeatedly, ten times or more. The chain is built from TRBV6-6 and TRBJ2-2; a weak D match, TRBD2 (5 bases). CDR3 size: 15 residues. Germline CDR1 reads MNHNY; CDR2 reads SVGAGI (reference sequence). Trimming stripped 5 bases from V and 1 base from J, with 11 bases between. This CDR3 is CASSTQRGNTGELFF. CDR3 nucleotides: TGTGCCAGCAGTACCCAACGGGGGAACACCGGGGAGCTGTTTTTT.

This clone was seen ten or more times. This chain uses TRBV7-9 with TRBJ1-5; 9 bases agree with TRBD1. The trim removed 4 bases at V and 6 bases at J, leaving 7 bases unmatched. CDR3 length: 15 amino acids. Germline V CDR1 and CDR2: SEHNR, FQNEAQ (reference sequence). CDR3 nucleotides: TGTGCCAGCAGCTGGGGACAGGGTGGAAGTCAGCCCCAGCATTTT. Its protein is CASSWGQGGSQPQHF.

This clone was recorded at least ten times. The chain couples TRBV5-8 to TRBJ1-5, with 9 bases identical to TRBD1. The CDR3 extends over 14 amino acids. Germline V gene lookup returns CDR1 SGHTS and CDR2 YDEGEE. V shed 4 bases and J 9 bases; nucleotides not matched to a gene: 8. CDR3 DNA: TGTGCCAGCAGCGGCCGACAGGGGGATAGGCCCCAGCATTTT. Amino acids: CASSGRQGDRPQHF.

This clone occurred many times. This chain connects TRBV6-1 to TRBJ2-7, with D unresolved. Germline V gives CDR1 MNHNS, CDR2 SASEGT. Trimming took off 9 bases at V and 2 bases at J, with 11 bases between the two ends. The CDR3 totals 12 residues. The DNA of the CDR3 is TGTGCCAGTCCCCAAGCTCCCTACGAGCAGTACTTC. It translates to CASPQAPYEQYF.

This clone came up a few times. The genes are TRBV25-1 and TRBJ1-1; D is undetermined. Trimming cost V 5 bases and J 3 bases, with 16 bases left between them. The CDR3 contains 15 residues. Germline values: CDR1 MGHDK, CDR2 SYGVNS. DNA of the CDR3: TGTGCCAGCAGTCCCCTCGCCCGGCTAGACACTGAAGCTTTCTTT. It translates to CASSPLARLDTEAFF.

This clone was seen many times. The chain employs TRBV5-6 and TRBJ1-6, with 12 nucleotides matching TRBD1. Germline loops: CDR1 SGHDT, CDR2 YYEEEE. V was pared by 5 bases and J by 8 bases, with 5 bases of the junction left unmatched. The CDR3 has 15 amino acids. CDR3 region: CASRRGQGAYSPLHF. The CDR3 nucleotides are TGTGCCAGCAGACGGGGACAGGGGGCCTATTCACCCCTCCACTTT.

The table lists this clone with many counts. V gene TRBV6-1 combines with J gene TRBJ1-6; unclear D gene. The CDR3 loop spans 13 amino acids. Germline loops: CDR1 MNHNS, CDR2 SASEGT. V was clipped by 2 bases and J by 10 bases, with 9 bases between them. The DNA for the CDR3 is TGTGCCAGCAGTGAACTGCACTCATCACCCCTCCACTTT. Translating gives CASSELHSSPLHF.

At least ten counts were recorded for this clone. DNA of the CDR3: TGTGCCAGCAGCCCCGGACTGTGGAACTACGAGCAGTACTTC. This gives the protein CASSPGLWNYEQYF. This chain connects TRBV5-6 to TRBJ2-7; D might be TRBD2 (5 bases). There are 14 residues in the CDR3. Trimming took 4 bases from V and 3 from J, leaving 14 bases between them. Per germline, CDR1 SGHDT and CDR2 YYEEEE.

This clone was counted between two and nine times. The chain combines TRBV5-4 with TRBJ2-7, with D possibly being TRBD1 (6 bases). Germline V gene data show CDR1 as SGHNT and CDR2 as YYREEE (reference sequence). Trimming shortened V by 3 bases and J by 2 bases, and 15 bases separated the two germline ends. The CDR3 extends over 15 amino acids. The CDR3 protein is CASSSSNRDPYEQYF. The CDR3 nucleotides read TGTGCCAGCAGCTCCTCTAACAGGGACCCCTACGAGCAGTACTTC.

This clone was observed many times. This sequence joins TRBV28 and TRBJ1-5; the D is unclear. The germline V and J ends were trimmed by 5 bases and 2 bases, with 16 bases remaining between them. Germline V gene sequence: CDR1 MDHEN, CDR2 SYDVKM. The CDR3 has 16 residues. The CDR3 bases are TGTGCCAGCAGTACAAACCCGCCCGGGGGCAATCAGCCCCAGCATTTT. Translated, it gives CASSTNPPGGNQPQHF.

This clone was detected many times. This CDR3 is CATQETGEGTQQFF. The CDR3 nucleotides are TGTGCCACCCAGGAGACAGGGGAAGGGACCCAGCAGTTCTTC. The J gene is TRBJ2-1, the V gene TRBV15; 8 bases line up with TRBD1. The V gene end was trimmed by 8 bases and the J gene end by 11 bases; junction bases not matched to a gene: 14. The CDR3 loop spans 14 amino acids. From germline, CDR1 is LNHNV and CDR2 YYDKDF (reference sequence).

This clone was seen at least ten times. The chain recombines TRBV5-5 with TRBJ1-1, with D perhaps matching TRBD1 (5 bases). CDR3 size: 17 residues. Germline assignment: CDR1 SGHKS and CDR2 YYEKEE (reference sequence). Trimming removed 0 bases from V and 2 bases from J, with 17 bases in between. The CDR3 reads CASSLAGWGELNTEAFF. CDR3 nucleotide sequence: TGTGCCAGCAGCTTGGCCGGGTGGGGGGAACTTAACACTGAAGCTTTCTTT.

Ten or more counts support this clone. The chain is built from TRBV12-3 or TRBV12-4 and TRBJ1-2, with no clear D. The CDR3 loop spans 13 amino acids. V was pared by 3 bases and J by 5 bases, with 10 bases between. The CDR3 DNA follows: TGTGCCAGCAGTTTTCTGGCGGCTTATGGCTACACCTTC. Translated: CASSFLAAYGYTF.

This clone has at least ten counts. The chain is built from TRBV4-3 and TRBJ1-2; the D gene is possibly TRBD1 (6 bases). The CDR3 is made up of 16 amino acids. From germline, CDR1 is LGHNA and CDR2 YSLEER. V dropped 0 bases and J dropped 3 bases, with 14 bases sitting between them. The CDR3 nucleotides are TGCGCCAGCAGCCAAGATACCCGACAGGTACACTATGGCTACACCTTC. Protein sequence: CASSQDTRQVHYGYTF.

The table lists this clone with many counts. The rearrangement links TRBV7-9 to TRBJ2-7; D remains ambiguous. Germline CDR1 and CDR2: SEHNR and FQNEAQ (reference sequence). The ends were cut back, 5 bases at V and 6 bases at J, with 11 bases in the middle. The CDR3 extends over 12 amino acids. CDR3 in DNA: TGTGCCAGCAGCCGAGCAGGTGGCGAGCAGTACTTC. Its protein is CASSRAGGEQYF.

This clone was found many times. This chain uses TRBV6-1 with TRBJ2-1; 7 nucleotides agree with TRBD2. Germline trimming cut 3 bases from V and 5 bases from J; bases unmatched to any gene: 13. Germline lookup yields CDR1 MNHNS and CDR2 SASEGT. This CDR3 comprises 17 residues. The CDR3 nucleotides read TGTGCCAGCAGTGATCCCCGGGGGGACGGTGTTAACAATGAGCAGTTCTTC. Residues: CASSDPRGDGVNNEQFF.

This clone has ten or more counts. Distinct nucleotide sequences in the sample also encode this CDR3. The chain is built from TRBV4-3 and TRBJ2-5, with TRBD1 matching over 9 bases. V lost 0 bases to trimming and J lost 4 bases; unmatched junction nucleotides: 3. This CDR3 spans 15 amino acids. Germline V gives CDR1 LGHNA, CDR2 YSLEER. CDR3 DNA sequence: TGCGCCAGCAGCCAAGAGACAGGGGGGGCAGAGACCCAGTACTTC. Residues: CASSQETGGAETQYF.